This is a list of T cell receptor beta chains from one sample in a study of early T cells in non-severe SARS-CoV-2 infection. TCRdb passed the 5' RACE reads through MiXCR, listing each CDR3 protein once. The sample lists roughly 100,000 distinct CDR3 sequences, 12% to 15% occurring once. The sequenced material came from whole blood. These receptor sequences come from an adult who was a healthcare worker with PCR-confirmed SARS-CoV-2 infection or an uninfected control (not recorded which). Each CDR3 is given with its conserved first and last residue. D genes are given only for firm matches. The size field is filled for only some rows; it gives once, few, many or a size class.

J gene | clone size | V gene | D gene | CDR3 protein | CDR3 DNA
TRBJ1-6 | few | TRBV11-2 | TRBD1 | CASSLVPGTELHF | TGTGCCAGCAGCTTAGTCCCCGGGACAGAGCTCCACTTT
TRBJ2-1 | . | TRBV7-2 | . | CASSSLQGHEQFF | TGTGCCAGCAGCTCTTTACAGGGACATGAGCAGTTCTTC
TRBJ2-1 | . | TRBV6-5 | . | CASSYSRWRESNNEQFF | TGTGCCAGCAGTTACTCTAGATGGAGAGAGTCCAACAATGAGCAGTTCTTC
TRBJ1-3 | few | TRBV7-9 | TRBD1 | CASSLAHRGFKGNTIYF | TGTGCCAGCAGCTTAGCTCACAGGGGATTCAAGGGAAACACCATATATTTT
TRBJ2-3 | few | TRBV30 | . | CAWSPGTDTQYF | TGTGCCTGGAGTCCGGGCACAGATACGCAGTATTTT
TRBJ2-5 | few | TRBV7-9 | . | CASSAHGETQYF | TGTGCCAGCAGCGCGCATGGGGAGACCCAGTACTTC
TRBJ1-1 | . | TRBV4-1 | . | CASSQVRGAVRTEAFF | TGCGCCAGCAGCCAAGTGCGGGGGGCGGTAAGGACTGAAGCTTTCTTT
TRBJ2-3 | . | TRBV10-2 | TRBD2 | CASSDSGLPDTQYF | TGCGCCAGCAGTGATAGCGGGCTTCCGGATACGCAGTATTTT
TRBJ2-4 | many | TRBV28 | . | CASSYPVAKNIQYF | TGTGCCAGCAGTTATCCGGTAGCCAAAAACATTCAGTACTTC
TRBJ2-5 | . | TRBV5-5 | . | CASSLVTHQETQYF | TGTGCCAGCAGCTTGGTGACTCACCAAGAGACCCAGTACTTC